Listed here are 10 T cell receptor beta chains from one sample, sequenced in a study of blood T cells in healthy people across ages (dated by TCRdb to between 2014 and 2017). Library creation used 5' RACE. The sample was run on an Illumina HiSeq 2500. A second PCR of roughly 6 to 11 cycles was run with a J-beta primer mix and a sample-barcoded 5' primer. TCRdb trimmed the raw reads at Q25, called clones with MiXCR and kept productive beta chains. All rows with the same CDR3 protein become a single entry with the most common DNA and genes. The sample data list approximately 680,000 distinct CDR3 sequences, and roughly 30% of these were observed just once. Of the sample, approximately 15% falls within the top ten clones. What was sequenced was blood. These receptors all stem from a woman older than 75 in good health. Donor details come from another sample of the same person, matched by shared clones.

This clonotype was seen many times. The V call is TRBV29-1, the J call TRBJ2-5, with 8 bases matching TRBD2. The CDR3 has 13 residues. Germline V lookup: CDR1 SQVTM, CDR2 ANQGSEA. Trimming cost V 5 bases and J 6 bases; bases outside gene matches: 8. CDR3 coding DNA: TGCAGCGTTAGTACAGCGGGGGTGAAGACCCAGTACTTC. This sequence encodes CSVSTAGVKTQYF.

This clonotype showed up just a few times. The gene calls are TRBV5-1 and TRBJ1-1; weak D call: TRBD1 (6 bases). CDR3 length equals 14 residues. V lost 4 bases, J lost 1 base, and 11 bases lay in between. Germline-derived CDR1 and CDR2 are SGHRS and YFSETQ. The CDR3 DNA is TGCGCCAGCAGCAAAGGGACAAAGAACACTGAAGCTTTCTTT. Translated, it gives CASSKGTKNTEAFF.

This clonotype was counted at least ten times. CDR3 sequence reads: CASSSPGTGGETQYF. The CDR3 region has the DNA TGTGCCAGCAGTTCCCCTGGGACAGGAGGAGAGACCCAGTACTTC. The chain couples TRBV28 to TRBJ2-5; 8 bases are a match to TRBD1. Germline-derived CDR1 and CDR2 are MDHEN and SYDVKM. Trimming at V came to 4 bases and at J to 4 bases, leaving 8 bases not matched to a gene. The CDR3 is made up of 15 amino acids. Based on the CDR3 plus reference TRBV28 and TRBJ2-5, the full variable domain is DVKVTQSSRYLVKRTGEKVFLECVQDMDHENMFWYRQDPGLGLRLIYFSYDVKMKEKGDIPEGYSVSREKKERFSLILESASTNQTSMYLCASSSPGTGGETQYFGPGTRLLVL.

This clonotype has a single count. Just one base apart from a much larger clone, this may be a read error. This rearrangement joins TRBV20-1 to TRBJ2-3; D possibly corresponds to TRBD1 (6 bases). The CDR3 runs 11 residues. The ends were cut back, 8 bases at V and 6 bases at J, with 12 bases in the middle. CDR1 is DFQATT and CDR2 is SNEGSKA in the germline V gene (reference sequence). CDR3 DNA sequence: TGCAGTTATTACAGGGTTGATACGCAGTATTTT. Translated, it gives CSYYRVDTQYF.

This clonotype was counted many times. The chain uses TRBV20-1 and TRBJ1-2, with D hard to call. Germline V CDR1 and CDR2: DFQATT, SNEGSKA (reference sequence). V gave up 6 bases and J gave up 3 bases, with 14 bases separating them. This CDR3 contains 13 residues. The CDR3 DNA reads as TGCAGTGCCCGACCCCAGGACTACTATGGCTACACCTTC. It specifies CSARPQDYYGYTF.

Many counts were recorded for this clonotype. This chain joins TRBV29-1 and TRBJ2-5, with D tentatively TRBD1 (5 bases). This CDR3 is 18 amino acids long. The germline V gene encodes CDR1 SQVTM and CDR2 ANQGSEA. CDR3 DNA sequence: TGCTGTTTACCTGGCAGGGATCCTCCTGCCAAGGATCAAGAGACCCAGTACTTC. This codes for CCLPGRDPPAKDQETQYF.

As for this clonotype: The junction departs from germline at one end; a sequencing error may be responsible. The V and J genes are TRBV7-6 and TRBJ1-6; no firm D call. CDR1 and CDR2 (germline): SGHVS, FNYEAQ. The CDR3 covers 13 residues. The DNA for the CDR3 is TGTGCCAGCAGCTTAGGGCAGAATTCACCCCCCCACTTT. It encodes CASSLGQNSPPHF. Full variable domain (rest looked up from reference TRBV7-6 and TRBJ1-6): GAGVSQSPRYKVTKRGQDVALRCDPISGHVSLYWYRQALGQGPEFLTYFNYEAQQDKSGLPNDRFSAERPEGSISTLTIQRTEQRDSAMYRCASSLGQNSPPHFGNGTRLTVT.

The chain joins TRBV6-2 or TRBV6-3 to TRBJ1-2; weak D call: TRBD1 (6 bases). The CDR3 is 14 residues long. Trimming left V 10 bases short and J 2 bases short, with 17 bases between. Germline V gene data show CDR1 as MNHEY and CDR2 as SVGEGT. The CDR3 region is CAIRPPTGNYGYTF. The CDR3 nucleotides are TGTGCCATCCGACCCCCAACAGGGAACTATGGCTACACCTTC.

This clonotype was seen many times. The rearrangement links TRBV4-3 to TRBJ2-7; 7 positions agree with TRBD2. The CDR3 has 15 residues. Germline loops: CDR1 LGHNA, CDR2 YSLEER. Trimming removed 4 bases from V and 2 bases from J; junction bases left unmatched: 8. The CDR3 bases are TGCGCCAGCAGCCTAGAGCGGGGCGCTCCCTACGAGCAGTACTTC. Its translation: CASSLERGAPYEQYF.

The chain recombines TRBV2 with TRBJ2-1, with 8 nucleotides matching TRBD2. V dropped 5 bases and J dropped 3; count of bases not matched to a gene: 6. The CDR3 has 15 residues. Germline V gene lookup returns CDR1 SNHLY and CDR2 FYNNEI. The CDR3 protein is CASSPVTSGYNEQFF. Written as DNA, the CDR3 is TGTGCCAGCAGTCCCGTCACTAGCGGCTACAATGAGCAGTTCTTC.